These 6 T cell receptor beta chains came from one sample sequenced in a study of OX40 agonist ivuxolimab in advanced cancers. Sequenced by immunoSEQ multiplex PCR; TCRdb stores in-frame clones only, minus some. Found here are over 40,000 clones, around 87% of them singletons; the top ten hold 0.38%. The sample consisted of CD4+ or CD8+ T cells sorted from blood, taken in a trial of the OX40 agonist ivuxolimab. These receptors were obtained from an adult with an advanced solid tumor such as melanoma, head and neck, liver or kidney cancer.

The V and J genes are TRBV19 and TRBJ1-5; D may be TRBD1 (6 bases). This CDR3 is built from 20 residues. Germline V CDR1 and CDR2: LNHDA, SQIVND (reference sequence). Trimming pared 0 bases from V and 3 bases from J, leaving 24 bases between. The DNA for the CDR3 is TGTGCCAGTAGTATAGACCCAAGGCCAGGGCTAGGGGGGATCAATCAGCCCCAGCATTTT. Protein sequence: CASSIDPRPGLGGINQPQHF.

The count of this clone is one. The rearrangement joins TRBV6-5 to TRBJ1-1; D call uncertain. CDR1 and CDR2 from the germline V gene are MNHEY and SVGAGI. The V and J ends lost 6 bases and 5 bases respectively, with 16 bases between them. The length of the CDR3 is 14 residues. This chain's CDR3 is CASSSDRPVTEAFF. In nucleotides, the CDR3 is TGTGCCAGCAGCTCGGATCGACCGGTTACTGAAGCTTTCTTT.

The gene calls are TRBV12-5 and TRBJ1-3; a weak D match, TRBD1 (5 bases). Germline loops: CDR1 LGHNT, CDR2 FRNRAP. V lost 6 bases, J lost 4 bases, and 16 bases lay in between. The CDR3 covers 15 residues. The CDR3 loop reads CASGTRGAQGNTIYF. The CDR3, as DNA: TGTGCTAGTGGGACACGAGGGGCGCAGGGAAACACCATATATTTT.

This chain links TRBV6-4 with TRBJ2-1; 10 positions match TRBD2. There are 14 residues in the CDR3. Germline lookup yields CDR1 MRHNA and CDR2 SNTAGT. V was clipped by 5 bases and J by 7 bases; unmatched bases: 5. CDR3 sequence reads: CASSPSGSGNEQFF. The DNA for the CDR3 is TGTGCCAGCAGTCCTAGCGGGAGTGGGAATGAGCAGTTCTTC.

The CDR3 nucleotides are TGTGCCAGCAGTCCCAGGGTCGCGGGCAATCAGCCCCAGCATTTT. As protein: CASSPRVAGNQPQHF. The chain links TRBV27 to TRBJ1-5, with D maybe TRBD1 (5 bases). The CDR3 runs to 15 residues. The germline V gene has CDR1 MNHEY and CDR2 SMNVEV (reference sequence). Deletions cut 5 bases from V and 2 bases from J, with 13 bases between.

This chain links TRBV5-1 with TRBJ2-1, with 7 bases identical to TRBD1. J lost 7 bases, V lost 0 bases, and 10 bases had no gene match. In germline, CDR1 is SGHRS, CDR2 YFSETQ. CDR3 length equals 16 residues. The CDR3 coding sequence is TGCGCCAGCAGCTTGGGACAGGGTTCGATTACAAATGAGCAGTTCTTC. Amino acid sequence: CASSLGQGSITNEQFF.